Shown below are 20 T cell receptor beta chains from a single sample sequenced in a study of T cells in localized non-small cell lung cancer. Using immunoSEQ multiplex PCR, the repertoire was profiled, and TCRdb retains in-frame clones only, with some absent. Of more than 25,000 clones detected, 80% to 90% appear once; the ten largest clones hold about 9.4%. This specimen consisted of peripheral blood, obtained before any cancer treatment. The receptors were sampled from a woman between 35 and 75 years old with stage I lung adenocarcinoma.

This clone was observed a handful of times. The chain recombines TRBV13 with TRBJ1-1; 10 positions match TRBD1. The CDR3 spans 14 residues. V lost 5 bases and J lost 7; bases outside the gene matches: 7. Germline V lookup: CDR1 PRHDT, CDR2 FYEKMQ (reference sequence). CDR3 nucleotides: TGTGCCAGCAGCGACCGGGACAGGGGTATTGAAGCTTTCTTT. Translation: CASSDRDRGIEAFF.

By share, this clone ranks as large. The rearrangement joins TRBV6-5 to TRBJ1-1, with D tentatively TRBD1 (5 bases). This CDR3 contains 14 residues. V gave up 6 bases and J gave up 3 bases, with 14 bases separating them. Germline V gene lookup returns CDR1 MNHEY and CDR2 SVGAGI. CDR3 DNA sequence: TGTGCCAGCAGCTCCCTCGGGGGTCACACTGAAGCTTTCTTT. Its translation: CASSSLGGHTEAFF.

This CDR3 reads CSVVGGRTDTQYF. Here the CDR3 DNA reads TGCAGCGTTGTCGGGGGACGCACAGATACGCAGTATTTT. The chain has TRBV29-1 and TRBJ2-3, with D possibly matching TRBD2 (6 bases). CDR3 length equals 13 residues. Germline CDR1 reads SQVTM; CDR2 reads ANQGSEA. Between the trimmed V and J ends, which lost 4 bases and 1 base, there was a span of 9 bases.

About this clone itself: The DNA is left out, because the CDR3 cannot be placed on it with certainty; the CDR3 is given as TCRdb lists it. The V and J genes are TRBV7-2 and TRBJ1-1. Germline CDR1 reads SGHTA; CDR2 reads FQGNSA. The CDR3 has 12 amino acids, counting both end residues. The CDR3 protein is CASSSSNTEAFF.

The chain recombines TRBV9 with TRBJ1-3; TRBD1 might be the D (5 bases). There are 15 residues in the CDR3. In germline, CDR1 is SGDLS, CDR2 YYNGEE. V was cut by 4 bases and J by 0 bases, with 11 bases left in between. CDR3: CASSPDSTSGNTIYF. CDR3 sequence (DNA): TGTGCCAGCAGCCCCGACAGTACCTCTGGAAACACCATATATTTT.

J is TRBJ1-1 and V is TRBV7-3; D unresolved. V lost 5 bases and J lost 3, with 10 bases in between. Looked up from germline, CDR1 is SGHTA and CDR2 is FQGTGA. The CDR3 length is 13 residues. CDR3 protein: CASSPGRYTEAFF. Here the CDR3 DNA reads TGTGCCAGCAGCCCCGGAAGGTACACTGAAGCTTTCTTT.

This chain joins TRBV29-1 and TRBJ2-7; no definite D call. The CDR3 has 11 amino acids. V was shortened by 7 bases and J by 1 base, with 8 bases between the two germline ends. CDR1 SQVTM and CDR2 ANQGSEA come from the germline V gene. CDR3 protein: CSGGDSYEQYF. The DNA for the CDR3 is TGCAGCGGGGGTGATTCCTACGAGCAGTACTTC.

The rearrangement joins TRBV18 to TRBJ2-3, with D uncertain. The CDR3 length is 15 residues. CDR1 and CDR2 (germline): KGHSH, LQKENI. Trimming took 0 bases from V and 1 from J, leaving 8 bases between them. This chain's CDR3 is CASSPPLAGTDTQYF. The CDR3 region has the DNA TGTGCCAGCTCACCACCGTTAGCCGGCACAGATACGCAGTATTTT.

V and J are TRBV7-2 and TRBJ2-1; 9 bases map to TRBD2. CDR3 length: 16 residues. Trimming cost V 6 bases and J 6 bases; bases outside gene matches: 12. Germline assignment: CDR1 SGHTA and CDR2 FQGNSA. Here the CDR3 reads CASRGGSGGHSNEQFF. The CDR3 coding sequence is TGTGCCAGCAGAGGGGGTAGCGGGGGCCACAGCAATGAGCAGTTCTTC.

V gene TRBV30 combines with J gene TRBJ2-7; maybe TRBD1 (5 bases). The germline V gene encodes CDR1 GTSNPN and CDR2 SVGIG (reference sequence). Between the trimmed V and J ends, which lost 5 bases and 2 bases, there was a span of 13 bases. The CDR3 consists of 13 residues. As DNA, the CDR3 is TGTGCCTGGGATGACAGCTTAACCTACGAGCAGTACTTC. This codes for CAWDDSLTYEQYF.

The chain couples TRBV29-1 to TRBJ2-5; no definite D call. V lost 4 bases, J lost 4 bases, and 13 bases lay in between. Germline CDR1 is SQVTM and CDR2 is ANQGSEA. The CDR3 has 13 amino acids. The CDR3 reads CSVVTALGETQYF. The CDR3, as DNA: TGCAGCGTTGTTACGGCCTTGGGAGAGACCCAGTACTTC.

This chain connects TRBV6-5 to TRBJ1-1; TRBD1 agrees at 8 bases. The germline V gene encodes CDR1 MNHEY and CDR2 SVGAGI. The CDR3 sequence is 15 residues long. V dropped 0 bases and J dropped 7; count of bases not matched to a gene: 7. The CDR3 DNA reads as TGTGCCAGCAGTTACTCGGGGCAGGGGGCTGATGAAGCTTTCTTT. This codes for CASSYSGQGADEAFF.

The V gene is TRBV7-2, the J gene TRBJ2-5, with 13 bases identical to TRBD2. The CDR3 consists of 16 residues. V was clipped by 5 bases and J by 1 base; unmatched bases: 4. Germline CDR1 SGHTA, CDR2 FQGNSA. CDR3 loop: CASSQGLAGLQETQYF. The CDR3, as DNA: TGTGCCAGCAGCCAGGGACTAGCGGGGCTCCAAGAGACCCAGTACTTC.

With regard to this clone: One end of the junction fails to match germline, which may point to a read error. The same CDR3 also results from other DNA sequences found in this sample. The V call is TRBV4-1, the J call TRBJ1-2; D call uncertain. CDR3 size: 15 residues. CDR1 and CDR2 from the germline V gene are MGHRA and YSYEKL. The DNA for the CDR3 is TGCGCCAGCAGTCAAGATCGAGGTCTTCGGTATGGCTACACCTTC. This gives the protein CASSQDRGLRYGYTF.

The gene calls are TRBV2 and TRBJ1-2; tentative D call: TRBD1 (6 bases). The germline gives CDR1 SNHLY, CDR2 FYNNEI. The CDR3 covers 12 residues. Deletions cut 6 bases from V and 9 bases from J, with 14 bases between. This CDR3 reads CASSASQGSYTF. CDR3 in DNA: TGTGCCAGCAGCGCTTCACAGGGTAGCTACACCTTC.

The chain joins TRBV6-5 to TRBJ1-2; TRBD1 agrees at 8 bases. The germline V gene has CDR1 MNHEY and CDR2 SVGAGI. The CDR3 has 13 amino acids. Unmatched junction bases numbered 4, after V lost 10 bases and J lost 0 bases. The CDR3 loop is CATRQGTNYGYTF. Written as DNA, the CDR3 is TGTGCCACCCGACAGGGGACTAACTATGGCTACACCTTC.

This rearrangement joins TRBV15 to TRBJ2-1; D is unresolved. Trimming removed 0 bases at V and 6 bases at J, with 9 bases between. The CDR3 totals 14 residues. The germline CDR1 and CDR2 sequences are LNHNV and YYDKDF (reference sequence). The CDR3 here is CATSRDIQPNEQFF. CDR3 bases: TGTGCCACCAGCAGAGATATCCAGCCCAATGAGCAGTTCTTC.

This clone was recorded once. This rearrangement joins TRBV5-1 to TRBJ1-6; 9 bases are a match to TRBD1. J gave up 7 bases and V 3 bases, and 8 bases lay outside the gene matches. The CDR3 runs 16 residues. Germline V lookup: CDR1 SGHRS, CDR2 YFSETQ. The CDR3 DNA sequence: TGCGCCAGCAGCTCCGCCGGGACAGGGAACAATTCACCCCTCCACTTT. It translates to CASSSAGTGNNSPLHF.

The CDR3 region has the DNA TGTGCCAGCAGCGTAGCGGGAGGTCTGGTTTCTGGAAACACCATATATTTT. Translated: CASSVAGGLVSGNTIYF. This chain links TRBV9 with TRBJ1-3; no definite D call. Trimming stripped 0 bases from V and 1 base from J, with 14 bases between. Germline lookup yields CDR1 SGDLS and CDR2 YYNGEE. The length of the CDR3 is 17 residues.

This rearrangement joins TRBV28 to TRBJ1-5; D remains unclear. The V end lost 3 bases, the J end lost 5 bases, and 11 bases lay between the germline ends. The germline V gene has CDR1 MDHEN and CDR2 SYDVKM. CDR3 length: 14 amino acids. For the CDR3, the DNA is TGTGCCAGCAGTTTGGAGGACTTTTATCAGCCCCAGCATTTT. Translation gives CASSLEDFYQPQHF. Complete variable domain (other parts from reference TRBV28 and TRBJ1-5): DVKVTQSSRYLVKRTGEKVFLECVQDMDHENMFWYRQDPGLGLRLIYFSYDVKMKEKGDIPEGYSVSREKKERFSLILESASTNQTSMYLCASSLEDFYQPQHFGDGTRLSIL.